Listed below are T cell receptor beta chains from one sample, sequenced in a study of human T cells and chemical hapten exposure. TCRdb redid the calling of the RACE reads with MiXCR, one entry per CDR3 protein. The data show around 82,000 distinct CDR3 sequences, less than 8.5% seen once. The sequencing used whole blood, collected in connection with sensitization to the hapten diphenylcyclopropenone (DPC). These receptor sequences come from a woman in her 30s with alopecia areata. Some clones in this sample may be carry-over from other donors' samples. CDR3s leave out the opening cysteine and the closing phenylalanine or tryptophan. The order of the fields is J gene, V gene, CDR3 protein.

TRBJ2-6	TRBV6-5	ASSYKNPGSGANVLT
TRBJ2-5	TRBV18	ASSPPGQETQY
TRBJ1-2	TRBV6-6	ASSLDYGYT
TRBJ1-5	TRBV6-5	ASRLDGDRPQH
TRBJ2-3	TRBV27	ASSPEPPGRSQDTQY
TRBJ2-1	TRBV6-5	ASSYGLPVGNEQF
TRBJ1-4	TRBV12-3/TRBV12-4	ASNTGAGEKLF
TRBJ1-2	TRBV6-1	ASSLTGGGGSGYT
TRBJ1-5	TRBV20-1	SARTGQGAYQPQH
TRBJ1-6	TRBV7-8	ASSFEGAERSPLH
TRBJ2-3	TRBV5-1	ASSWTQGPGSTDTQY
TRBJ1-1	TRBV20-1	SATSRGREWDGPEAF